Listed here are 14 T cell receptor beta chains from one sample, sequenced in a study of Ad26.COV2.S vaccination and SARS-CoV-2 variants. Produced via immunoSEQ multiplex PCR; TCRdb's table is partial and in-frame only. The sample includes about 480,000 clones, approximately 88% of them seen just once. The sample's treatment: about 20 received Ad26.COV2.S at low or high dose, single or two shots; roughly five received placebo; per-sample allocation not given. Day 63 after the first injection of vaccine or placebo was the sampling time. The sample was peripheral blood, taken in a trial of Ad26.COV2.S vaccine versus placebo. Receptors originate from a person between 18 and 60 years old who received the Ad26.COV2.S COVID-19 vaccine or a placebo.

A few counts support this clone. The CDR3 nucleotides read TGTGCCAGCAGCGAACAGGTCTCCGGGGAGCTGTTTTTT. Translated: CASSEQVSGELFF. The rearrangement joins TRBV9 to TRBJ2-2; D possibly corresponds to TRBD1 (5 bases). Trimming removed 3 bases from V and 6 bases from J, with 9 bases in between. This CDR3 is built from 13 residues. CDR1 is SGDLS, CDR2 YYNGEE, per germline.

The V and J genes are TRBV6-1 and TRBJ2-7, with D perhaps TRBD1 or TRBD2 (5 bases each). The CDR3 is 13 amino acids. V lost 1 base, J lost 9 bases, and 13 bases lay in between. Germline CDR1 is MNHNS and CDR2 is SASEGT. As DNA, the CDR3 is TGTGCCAGCAGTGAAGGTGAGGGGTCGGGGCAGTACTTC. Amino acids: CASSEGEGSGQYF.

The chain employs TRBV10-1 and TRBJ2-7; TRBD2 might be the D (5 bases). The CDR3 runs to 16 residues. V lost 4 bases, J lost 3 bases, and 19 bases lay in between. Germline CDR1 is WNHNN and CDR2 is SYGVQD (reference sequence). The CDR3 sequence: CASSVRGNLTYYEQYF. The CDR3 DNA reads TGCGCCAGCAGTGTAAGAGGGAACCTAACCTACTACGAGCAGTACTTC.

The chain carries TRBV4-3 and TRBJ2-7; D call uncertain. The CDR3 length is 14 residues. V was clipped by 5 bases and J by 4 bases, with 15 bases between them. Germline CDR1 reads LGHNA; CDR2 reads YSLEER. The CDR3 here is CASSSDLLGYEQYF. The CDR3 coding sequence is TGCGCCAGCAGCTCGGACCTGCTGGGGTACGAGCAGTACTTC.

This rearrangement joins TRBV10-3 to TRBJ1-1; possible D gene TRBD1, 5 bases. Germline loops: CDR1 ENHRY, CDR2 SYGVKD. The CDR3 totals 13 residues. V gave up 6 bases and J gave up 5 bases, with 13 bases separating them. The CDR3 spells CAIRGEPGTEAFF. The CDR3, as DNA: TGTGCCATCAGGGGGGAGCCGGGGACTGAAGCTTTCTTT.

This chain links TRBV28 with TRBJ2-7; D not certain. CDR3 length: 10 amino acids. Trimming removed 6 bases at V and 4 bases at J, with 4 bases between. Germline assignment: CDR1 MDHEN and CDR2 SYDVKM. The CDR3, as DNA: TGTGCCAGCAGCCAATACGAGCAGTACTTC. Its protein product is CASSQYEQYF.

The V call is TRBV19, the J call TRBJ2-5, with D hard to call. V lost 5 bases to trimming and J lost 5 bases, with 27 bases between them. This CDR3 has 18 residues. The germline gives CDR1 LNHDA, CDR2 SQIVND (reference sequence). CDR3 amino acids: CASSPRTASRANRETQYF. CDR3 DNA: TGTGCCAGTAGTCCACGGACGGCGTCCCGGGCGAACCGGGAGACCCAGTACTTC.

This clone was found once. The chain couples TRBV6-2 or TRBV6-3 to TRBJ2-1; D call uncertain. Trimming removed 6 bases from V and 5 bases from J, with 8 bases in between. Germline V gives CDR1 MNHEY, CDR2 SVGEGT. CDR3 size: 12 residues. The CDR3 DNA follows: TGTGCCAGCAGCCGTGGGAACAATGAGCAGTTCTTC. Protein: CASSRGNNEQFF.

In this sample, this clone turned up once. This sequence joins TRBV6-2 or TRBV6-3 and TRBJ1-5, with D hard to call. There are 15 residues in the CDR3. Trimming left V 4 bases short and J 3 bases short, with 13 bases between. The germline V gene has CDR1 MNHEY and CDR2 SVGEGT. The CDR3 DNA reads TGTGCCAGCAGTTCCGTCGGGGTAAACAATCAGCCCCAGCATTTT. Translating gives CASSSVGVNNQPQHF.

The CDR3 is CASSKVPPRGGTGTEAFF. The CDR3, as DNA: TGTGCCAGCAGCAAAGTCCCTCCGAGGGGGGGGACAGGGACTGAAGCTTTCTTT. This sequence joins TRBV21-1 and TRBJ1-1; TRBD1 is taken as the D call from the table, unchecked against the DNA. TRBV21-1 is noted as a pseudogene. The length of the CDR3 is 18 residues.

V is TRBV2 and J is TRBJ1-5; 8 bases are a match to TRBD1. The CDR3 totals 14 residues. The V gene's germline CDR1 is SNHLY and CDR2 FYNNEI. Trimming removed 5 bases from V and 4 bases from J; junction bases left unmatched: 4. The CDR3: CASSQDRVNQPQHF. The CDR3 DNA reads TGTGCCAGCAGTCAGGACAGGGTGAATCAGCCCCAGCATTTT.

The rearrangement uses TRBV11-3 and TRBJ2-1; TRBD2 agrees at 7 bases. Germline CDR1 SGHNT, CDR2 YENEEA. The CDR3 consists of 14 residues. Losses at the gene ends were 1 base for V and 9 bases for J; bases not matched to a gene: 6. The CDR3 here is CASSLVPGGVEQFF. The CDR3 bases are TGTGCCAGCAGCTTAGTTCCGGGAGGCGTTGAGCAGTTCTTC.

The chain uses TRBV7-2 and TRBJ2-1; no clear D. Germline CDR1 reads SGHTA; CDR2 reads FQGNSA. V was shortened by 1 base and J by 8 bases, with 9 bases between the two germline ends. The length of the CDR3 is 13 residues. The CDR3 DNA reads TGTGCCAGCAGCTTAGAGGGTAGAGATGAGCAGTTCTTC. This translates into CASSLEGRDEQFF.

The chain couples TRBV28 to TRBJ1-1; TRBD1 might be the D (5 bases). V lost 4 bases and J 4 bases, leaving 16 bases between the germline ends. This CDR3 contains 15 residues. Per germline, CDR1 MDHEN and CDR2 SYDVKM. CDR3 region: CASSSPPTRGTEAFF. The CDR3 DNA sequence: TGTGCCAGCAGTTCCCCTCCGACGAGGGGCACTGAAGCTTTCTTT.